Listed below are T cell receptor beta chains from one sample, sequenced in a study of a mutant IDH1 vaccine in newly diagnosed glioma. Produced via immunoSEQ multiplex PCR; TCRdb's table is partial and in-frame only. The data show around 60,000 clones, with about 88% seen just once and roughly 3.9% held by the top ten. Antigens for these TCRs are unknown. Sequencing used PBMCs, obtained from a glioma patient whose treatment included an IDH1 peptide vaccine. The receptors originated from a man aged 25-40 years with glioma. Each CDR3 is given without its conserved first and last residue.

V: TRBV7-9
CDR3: ASSSQEGSSYNEQF

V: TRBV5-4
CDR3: ASSWGTASSGNTIY

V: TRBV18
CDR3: ASSTQGWGTEAF

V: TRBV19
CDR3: ASSRGPGPGELF

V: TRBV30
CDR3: AWSVRWTAGNTEAF

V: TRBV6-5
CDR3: ASSYAGGGGYGYT

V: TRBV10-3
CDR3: AISGNSKYGYT

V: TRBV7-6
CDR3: ASSPLIGTEPSGGYT

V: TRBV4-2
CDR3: ASSLGAEVNYGYT

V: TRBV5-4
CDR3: ASSLGQVAYNEQF

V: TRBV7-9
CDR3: ASSLALVVVGQVFEQY

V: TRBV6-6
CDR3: ASSSTTGFTEAF

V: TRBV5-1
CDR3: ASSLRDWITLLDTGELF

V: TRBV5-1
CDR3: ASSGLSGALQETQY